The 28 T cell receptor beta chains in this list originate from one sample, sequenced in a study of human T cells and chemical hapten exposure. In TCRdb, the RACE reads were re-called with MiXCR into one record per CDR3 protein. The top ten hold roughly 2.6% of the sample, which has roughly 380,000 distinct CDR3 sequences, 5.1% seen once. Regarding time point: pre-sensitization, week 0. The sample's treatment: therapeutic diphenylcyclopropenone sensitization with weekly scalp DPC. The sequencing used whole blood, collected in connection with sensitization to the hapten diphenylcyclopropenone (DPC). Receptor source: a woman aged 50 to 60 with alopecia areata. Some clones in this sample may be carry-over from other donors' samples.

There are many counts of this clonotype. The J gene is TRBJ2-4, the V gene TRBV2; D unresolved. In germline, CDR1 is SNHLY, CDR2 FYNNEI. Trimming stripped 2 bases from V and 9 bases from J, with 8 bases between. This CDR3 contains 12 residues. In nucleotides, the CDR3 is TGTGCCAGCAGTGAATTAGGGCCCATTCAGTACTTC. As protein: CASSELGPIQYF.

CDR3 DNA sequence: TGCGCCAGCAGCCAGCCCCTTTCCGGGACAGGGCTAGAGGGGAAAAAGGCTTTCTTT. Translating gives CASSQPLSGTGLEGKKAFF. The chain uses TRBV4-1 and TRBJ1-1, with 9 bases identical to TRBD1. The trim removed 3 bases at V and 11 bases at J, leaving 25 bases unmatched. The V gene's germline CDR1 is MGHRA and CDR2 YSYEKL. The CDR3 sequence is 19 residues long.

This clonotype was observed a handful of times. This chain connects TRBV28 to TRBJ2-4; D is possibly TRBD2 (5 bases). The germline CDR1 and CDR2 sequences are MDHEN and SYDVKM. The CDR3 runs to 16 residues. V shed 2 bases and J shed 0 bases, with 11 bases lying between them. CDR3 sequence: CASSLEGALAKNIQYF. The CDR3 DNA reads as TGTGCCAGCAGTTTAGAGGGAGCTCTAGCCAAAAACATTCAGTACTTC.

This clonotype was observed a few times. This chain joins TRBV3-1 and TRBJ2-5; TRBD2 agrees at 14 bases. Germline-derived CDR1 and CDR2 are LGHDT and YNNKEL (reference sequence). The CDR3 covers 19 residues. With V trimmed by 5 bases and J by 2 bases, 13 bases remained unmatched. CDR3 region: CASSTRPGLAGDDQETQYF. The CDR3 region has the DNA TGTGCCAGCAGCACCCGACCGGGACTAGCGGGGGACGATCAAGAGACCCAGTACTTC.

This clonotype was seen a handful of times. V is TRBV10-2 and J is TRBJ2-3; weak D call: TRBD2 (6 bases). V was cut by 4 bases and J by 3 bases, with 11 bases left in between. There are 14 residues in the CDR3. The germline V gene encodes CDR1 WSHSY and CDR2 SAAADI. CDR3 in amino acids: CASSGNRGTDTQYF. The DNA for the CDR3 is TGCGCCAGCAGTGGGAATCGGGGGACAGATACGCAGTATTTT.

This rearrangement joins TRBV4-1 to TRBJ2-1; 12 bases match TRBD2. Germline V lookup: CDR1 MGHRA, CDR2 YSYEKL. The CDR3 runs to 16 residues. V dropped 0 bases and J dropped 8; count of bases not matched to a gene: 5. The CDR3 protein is CASSQDRASGGDEQFF. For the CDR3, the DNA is TGCGCCAGCAGCCAAGATAGGGCTAGCGGGGGGGATGAGCAGTTCTTC.

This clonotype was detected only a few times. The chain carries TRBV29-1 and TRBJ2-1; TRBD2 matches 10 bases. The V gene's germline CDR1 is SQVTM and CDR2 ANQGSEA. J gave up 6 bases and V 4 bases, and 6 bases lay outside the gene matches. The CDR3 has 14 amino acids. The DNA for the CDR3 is TGCAGCGTTGCAGCGGGAGGGAGGCGCAATGAGCAGTTCTTC. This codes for CSVAAGGRRNEQFF.

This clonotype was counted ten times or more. The CDR3 protein is CASSQTAQETQYF. Written as DNA, the CDR3 is TGTGCCAGCTCCCAGACAGCCCAAGAGACCCAGTACTTC. The chain uses TRBV28 and TRBJ2-5; TRBD1 is a possible D gene (5 bases). V gave up 8 bases and J gave up 1 base, with 11 bases separating them. The germline gives CDR1 MDHEN, CDR2 SYDVKM. This CDR3 contains 13 residues.

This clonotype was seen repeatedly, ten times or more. The CDR3 DNA follows: TGTGCCACTAAAGGACTAGCCGGGACTAGCGGGGTCAGCACAGATACGCAGTATTTT. Translated, it gives CATKGLAGTSGVSTDTQYF. The rearrangement uses TRBV6-2 or TRBV6-3 and TRBJ2-3, with 13 bases lining up with TRBD2. Per the germline V gene, CDR1 is MNHEY and CDR2 is SVGEGT. The CDR3 sequence is 19 residues long. V shed 10 bases, J shed 0 bases, and the junction held 16 bases outside the gene matches.

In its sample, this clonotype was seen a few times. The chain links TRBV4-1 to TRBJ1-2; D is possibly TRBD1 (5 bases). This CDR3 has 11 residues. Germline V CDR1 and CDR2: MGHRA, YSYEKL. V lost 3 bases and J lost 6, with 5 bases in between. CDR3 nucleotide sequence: TGCGCCAGCAGCCACAGGGATGGCTACACCTTC. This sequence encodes CASSHRDGYTF.

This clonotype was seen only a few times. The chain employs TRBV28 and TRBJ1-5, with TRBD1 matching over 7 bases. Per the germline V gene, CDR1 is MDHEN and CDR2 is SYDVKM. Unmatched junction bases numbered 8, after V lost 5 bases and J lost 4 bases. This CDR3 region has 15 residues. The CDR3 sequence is CASSPDRAVNQPQHF. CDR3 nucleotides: TGTGCCAGCAGTCCTGACAGGGCCGTTAATCAGCCCCAGCATTTT. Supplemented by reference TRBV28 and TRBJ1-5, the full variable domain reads DVKVTQSSRYLVKRTGEKVFLECVQDMDHENMFWYRQDPGLGLRLIYFSYDVKMKEKGDIPEGYSVSREKKERFSLILESASTNQTSMYLCASSPDRAVNQPQHFGDGTRLSIL.

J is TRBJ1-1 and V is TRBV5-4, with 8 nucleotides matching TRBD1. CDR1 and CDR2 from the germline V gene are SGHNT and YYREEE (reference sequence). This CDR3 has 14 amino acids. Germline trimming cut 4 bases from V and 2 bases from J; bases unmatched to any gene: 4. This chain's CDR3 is CASSQGQDNTEAFF. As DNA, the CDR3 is TGTGCCAGCAGCCAGGGACAGGATAACACTGAAGCTTTCTTT.

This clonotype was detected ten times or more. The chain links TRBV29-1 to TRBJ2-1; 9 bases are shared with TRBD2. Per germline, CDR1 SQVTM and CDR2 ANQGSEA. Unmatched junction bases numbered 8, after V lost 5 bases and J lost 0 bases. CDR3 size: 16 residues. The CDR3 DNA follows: TGCAGCGTTCCCCGCGGGGGGGTCAGCTCCTACAATGAGCAGTTCTTC. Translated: CSVPRGGVSSYNEQFF.

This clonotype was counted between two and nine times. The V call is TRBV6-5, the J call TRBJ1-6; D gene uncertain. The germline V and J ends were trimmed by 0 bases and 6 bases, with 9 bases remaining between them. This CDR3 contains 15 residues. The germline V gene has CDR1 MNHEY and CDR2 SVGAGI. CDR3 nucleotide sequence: TGTGCCAGCAGTTACTCGGAGGGCGGTAATTCACCCCTCCACTTT. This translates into CASSYSEGGNSPLHF.

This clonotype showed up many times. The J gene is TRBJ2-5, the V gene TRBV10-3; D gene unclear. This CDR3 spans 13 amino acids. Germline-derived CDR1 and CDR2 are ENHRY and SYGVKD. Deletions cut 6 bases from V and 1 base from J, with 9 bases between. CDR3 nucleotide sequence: TGTGCCATCAGCCTGACATTCCAAGAGACCCAGTACTTC. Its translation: CAISLTFQETQYF.

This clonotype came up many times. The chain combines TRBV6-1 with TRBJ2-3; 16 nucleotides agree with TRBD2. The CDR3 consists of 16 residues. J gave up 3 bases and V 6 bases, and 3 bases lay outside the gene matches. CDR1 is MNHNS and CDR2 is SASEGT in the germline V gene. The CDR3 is CASRGLAGGLTDTQYF. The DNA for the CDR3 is TGTGCCAGCAGGGGACTAGCGGGAGGGCTGACAGATACGCAGTATTTT.

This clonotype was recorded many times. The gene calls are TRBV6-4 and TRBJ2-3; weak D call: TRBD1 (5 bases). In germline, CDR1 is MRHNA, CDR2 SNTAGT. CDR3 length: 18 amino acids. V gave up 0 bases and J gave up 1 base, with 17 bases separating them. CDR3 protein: CASSDSTSRGLGTDTQYF. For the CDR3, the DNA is TGTGCCAGCAGTGACTCGACATCTAGGGGCTTGGGCACAGATACGCAGTATTTT.

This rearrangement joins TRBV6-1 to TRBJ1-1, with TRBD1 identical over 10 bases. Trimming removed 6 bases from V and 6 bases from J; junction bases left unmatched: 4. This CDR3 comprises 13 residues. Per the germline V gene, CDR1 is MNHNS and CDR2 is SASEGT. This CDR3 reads CASRSTGGSEAFF. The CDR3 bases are TGTGCCAGCAGATCGACAGGGGGCTCTGAAGCTTTCTTT.

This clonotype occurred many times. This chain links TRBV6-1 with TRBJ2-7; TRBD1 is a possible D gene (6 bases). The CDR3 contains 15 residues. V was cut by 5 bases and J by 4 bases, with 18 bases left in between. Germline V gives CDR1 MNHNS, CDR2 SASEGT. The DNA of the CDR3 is TGTGCCAGCAGTTCCGACAGGTCCCCAGGGTACGAGCAGTACTTC. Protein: CASSSDRSPGYEQYF.

The CDR3 loop is CASSRSLDRGYQFF. The CDR3 DNA sequence: TGTGCCAGCAGCCGATCATTGGACAGGGGATACCAGTTCTTC. The chain recombines TRBV3-1 with TRBJ2-1; 9 bases are a match to TRBD1. The V and J ends lost 4 bases and 13 bases, in that order; junction bases with no gene match: 11. The germline CDR1 and CDR2 sequences are LGHDT and YNNKEL (reference sequence). The CDR3 has 14 amino acids.

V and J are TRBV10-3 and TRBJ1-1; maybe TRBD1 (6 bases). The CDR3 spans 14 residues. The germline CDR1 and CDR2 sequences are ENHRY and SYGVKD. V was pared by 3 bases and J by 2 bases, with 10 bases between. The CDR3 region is CAISEGGANTEAFF. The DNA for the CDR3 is TGTGCCATCAGTGAAGGGGGGGCCAACACTGAAGCTTTCTTT.

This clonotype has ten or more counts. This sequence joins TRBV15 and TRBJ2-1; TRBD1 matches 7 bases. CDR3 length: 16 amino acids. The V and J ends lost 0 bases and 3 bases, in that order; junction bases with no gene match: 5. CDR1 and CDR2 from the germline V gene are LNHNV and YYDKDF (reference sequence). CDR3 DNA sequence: TGTGCCACCAGCAGAGAGACAGGGTCGCTCTACAATGAGCAGTTCTTC. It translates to CATSRETGSLYNEQFF.

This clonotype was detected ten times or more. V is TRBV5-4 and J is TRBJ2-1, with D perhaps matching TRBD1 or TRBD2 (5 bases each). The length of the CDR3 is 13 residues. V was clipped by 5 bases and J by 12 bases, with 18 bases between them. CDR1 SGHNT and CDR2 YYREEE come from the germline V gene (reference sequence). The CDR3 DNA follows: TGTGCCAGCAGTTCGCCGGGACCTACTGGGCAGTTCTTC. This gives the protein CASSSPGPTGQFF.

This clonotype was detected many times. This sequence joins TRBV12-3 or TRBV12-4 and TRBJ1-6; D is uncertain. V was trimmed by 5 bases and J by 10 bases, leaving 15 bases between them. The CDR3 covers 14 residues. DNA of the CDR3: TGTGCCAGCAGTCAAGAGGTTCGATACTCACCCCTCCACTTT. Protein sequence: CASSQEVRYSPLHF.

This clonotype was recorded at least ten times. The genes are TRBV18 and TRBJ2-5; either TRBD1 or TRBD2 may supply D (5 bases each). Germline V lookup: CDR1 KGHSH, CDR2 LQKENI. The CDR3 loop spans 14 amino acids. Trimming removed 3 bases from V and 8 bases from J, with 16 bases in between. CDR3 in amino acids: CASSPYNDRGTQYF. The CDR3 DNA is TGTGCCAGCTCACCTTACAACGACCGGGGCACCCAGTACTTC.

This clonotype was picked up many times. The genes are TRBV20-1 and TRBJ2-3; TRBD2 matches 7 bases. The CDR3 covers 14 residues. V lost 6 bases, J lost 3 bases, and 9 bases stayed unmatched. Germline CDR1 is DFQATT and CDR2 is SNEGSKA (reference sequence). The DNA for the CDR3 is TGCAGTGCGCGACGGGAGGTTTTTACAGATACGCAGTATTTT. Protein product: CSARREVFTDTQYF.

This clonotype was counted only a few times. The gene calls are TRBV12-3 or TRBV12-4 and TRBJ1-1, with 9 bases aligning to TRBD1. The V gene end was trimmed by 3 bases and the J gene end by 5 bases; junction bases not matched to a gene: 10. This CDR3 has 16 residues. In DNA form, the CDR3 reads TGTGCCAGCAGTTTCTTTACCGGGACAGGGCGGACTGAAGCTTTCTTT. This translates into CASSFFTGTGRTEAFF.

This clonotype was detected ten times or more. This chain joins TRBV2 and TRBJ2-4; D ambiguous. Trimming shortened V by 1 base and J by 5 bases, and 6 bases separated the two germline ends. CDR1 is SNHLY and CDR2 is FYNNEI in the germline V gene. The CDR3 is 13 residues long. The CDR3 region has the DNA TGTGCCAGCAGTGAAGACTCCCAAAACATTCAGTACTTC. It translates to CASSEDSQNIQYF.